This T cell receptor beta chain emerged from a study of CD8 T cells in ankylosing spondylitis. MiXCR, run by TCRdb on the 5' RACE reads, gives a single entry per CDR3 protein. The sample records fewer than 250,000 distinct CDR3 sequences, more than 9% being singletons. This clonotype was seen many times. This CDR3 spans 16 amino acids. Germline values: CDR1 SGHTA, CDR2 FQGNSA. The V end was cut by 0 bases, the J end by 8 bases, with 17 bases between. The rearrangement uses TRBV7-2 and TRBJ2-1; tentatively, D is TRBD1 (6 bases). Sequencing was done on a sample of blood, either unsorted or a sorted T cell fraction (not recorded which). This receptor was obtained from a male donor with ankylosing spondylitis or in good health (not recorded which). CDR3 residues: CASSLAVGQGIDEQFF. The CDR3 nucleotides read TGTGCCAGCAGCTTAGCGGTGGGGCAGGGGATCGATGAGCAGTTCTTC.